A single sample is the source of the 8 T cell receptor beta chains below, sequenced in a study of breast tumors, draining lymph nodes, adjacent tissues. TCRdb reanalysed the multiplex PCR reads using MiXCR and keeps one entry per CDR3 protein. This sample has roughly 260,000 distinct CDR3 sequences; more than 30% occur once, and the top ten carry 1.1%. Breast cancer patients provided tissue from their axillary draining lymph nodes. The specimen was axillary lymph node tissue. The origin of the receptors is a female donor with breast cancer. Some clones in this sample may be carry-over from other donors' samples.

Details on this clonotype: The conserved final phenylalanine or tryptophan is absent from the CDR3, which likely points to a read error. The V gene is TRBV7-7, the J gene TRBJ2-1; 12 bases match TRBD2. The V segment lost 11 bases and the J segment 12 bases; nucleotides outside the gene matches: 8. Germline V gene lookup returns CDR1 SSHAT and CDR2 FNYEAQ (reference sequence). CDR3 length equals 12 residues. The CDR3, as DNA: TGTGCCTGGAGTCCTAGCGGGAGGGGGCAGTTCCTC. Translated, it gives CAWSPSGRGQFL.

This clonotype was counted at least ten times. The chain is built from TRBV6-5 and TRBJ2-7; TRBD2 matches 7 bases. This CDR3 is 14 amino acids long. Losses at the gene ends were 8 bases for V and 6 bases for J; bases not matched to a gene: 13. The V gene's germline CDR1 is MNHEY and CDR2 SVGAGI. This CDR3 reads CASSGGGRGSEQYF. CDR3 DNA sequence: TGTGCCAGCTCGGGCGGCGGGAGAGGATCCGAGCAGTACTTC.

The J gene is TRBJ2-5, the V gene TRBV30, with 7 bases identical to TRBD2. J lost 2 bases, V lost 4 bases, and 10 bases had no gene match. Germline CDR1 and CDR2: GTSNPN and SVGIG (reference sequence). This CDR3 has 15 residues. CDR3 residues: CAWTSTSRTQETQYF. In DNA form, the CDR3 reads TGTGCCTGGACCTCGACTAGCAGAACGCAAGAGACCCAGTACTTC.

This clonotype was counted only a few times. The rearrangement joins TRBV30 to TRBJ2-5; the match to TRBD2 covers 12 bases. There are 13 residues in the CDR3. CDR1 and CDR2 (germline): GTSNPN, SVGIG (reference sequence). J was trimmed by 5 bases and V by 3 bases; bases with no gene match: 1. The CDR3 spells CAWRLAGGETQYF. In DNA, the CDR3 is TGTGCCTGGAGGCTAGCGGGAGGGGAGACCCAGTACTTC.

This clonotype showed up just a few times. This chain links TRBV6-2 or TRBV6-3 with TRBJ2-1; D not resolved. Trimming took 2 bases from V and 6 from J, leaving 11 bases between them. Germline V gene sequence: CDR1 MNHEY, CDR2 SVGEGT. The CDR3 is 14 residues long. This chain's CDR3 is CASSYQAEGNEQFF. The CDR3 DNA reads TGTGCCAGCAGTTACCAGGCAGAAGGCAATGAGCAGTTCTTC.

This clonotype was observed many times. The chain joins TRBV20-1 to TRBJ2-7, with 10 bases matching TRBD1. This CDR3 is built from 15 residues. The V gene end was trimmed by 5 bases and the J gene end by 1 base; junction bases not matched to a gene: 8. CDR1 and CDR2 (germline): DFQATT, SNEGSKA (reference sequence). CDR3 protein: CSAVPGTGVSYEQYF. CDR3 bases: TGCAGTGCTGTCCCGGGGACAGGGGTTTCCTACGAGCAGTACTTC.

Notes on this clonotype: A much larger clonotype is one base distant, so this may be a read error. The rearrangement links TRBV4-2 to TRBJ2-7; 8 positions match TRBD2. V shed 1 base and J 0 bases; nucleotides not matched to a gene: 5. The CDR3 totals 16 residues. Per germline, CDR1 LGHNA and CDR2 YNFKEQ. CDR3 region: CASSQGRAGDSYEQYF. Here the CDR3 DNA reads TGTGCCAGCAGCCAAGGAAGAGCGGGAGACTCCTACGAGCAGTACTTC.

This clonotype was found many times. The V gene is TRBV7-2, the J gene TRBJ1-2, with a possible D match to TRBD1 (5 bases). Germline CDR1 SGHTA, CDR2 FQGNSA. Trimming left V 0 bases short and J 0 bases short, with 8 bases between. The CDR3 totals 15 residues. DNA of the CDR3: TGTGCCAGCAGCTTAGCGCCAGGGCCTAACTATGGCTACACCTTC. Translating it yields CASSLAPGPNYGYTF.